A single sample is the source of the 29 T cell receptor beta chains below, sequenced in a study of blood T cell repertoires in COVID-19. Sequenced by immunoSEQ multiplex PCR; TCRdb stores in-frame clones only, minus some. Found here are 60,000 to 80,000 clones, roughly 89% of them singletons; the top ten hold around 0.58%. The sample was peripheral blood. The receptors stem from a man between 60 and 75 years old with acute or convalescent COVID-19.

The DNA of the CDR3 is TGTGCCAGCAGTGAAGCGCTAGCGGGGGCTTGGGTACCGCAGGCCAAAAACATTCAGTACTTC. Its translation: CASSEALAGAWVPQAKNIQYF. The genes are TRBV2 and TRBJ2-4; 10 nucleotides agree with TRBD2. CDR3 size: 21 residues. Trimming removed 0 bases from V and 1 base from J; junction bases left unmatched: 15. CDR1 is SNHLY and CDR2 is FYNNEI in the germline V gene.

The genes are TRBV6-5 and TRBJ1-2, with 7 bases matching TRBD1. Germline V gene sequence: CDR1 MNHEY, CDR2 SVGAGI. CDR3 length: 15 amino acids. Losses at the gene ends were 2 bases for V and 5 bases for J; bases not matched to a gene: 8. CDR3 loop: CASSYGPGGRYGYTF. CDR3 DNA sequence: TGTGCCAGCAGTTACGGGCCAGGGGGACGTTATGGCTACACCTTC.

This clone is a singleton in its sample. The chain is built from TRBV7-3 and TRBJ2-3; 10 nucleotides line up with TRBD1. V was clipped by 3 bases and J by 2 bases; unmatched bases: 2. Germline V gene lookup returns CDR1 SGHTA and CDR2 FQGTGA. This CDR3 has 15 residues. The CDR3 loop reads CASSLDRGNTDTQYF. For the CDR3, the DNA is TGTGCCAGCAGCTTGGACAGGGGGAACACAGATACGCAGTATTTT.

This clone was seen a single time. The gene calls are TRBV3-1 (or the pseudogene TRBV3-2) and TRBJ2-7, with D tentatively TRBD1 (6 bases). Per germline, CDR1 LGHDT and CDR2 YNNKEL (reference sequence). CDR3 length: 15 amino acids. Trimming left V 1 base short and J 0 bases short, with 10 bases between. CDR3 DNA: TGTGCCAGCAGCCAAGTAGGGGACAACTCCTACGAGCAGTACTTC. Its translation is CASSQVGDNSYEQYF.

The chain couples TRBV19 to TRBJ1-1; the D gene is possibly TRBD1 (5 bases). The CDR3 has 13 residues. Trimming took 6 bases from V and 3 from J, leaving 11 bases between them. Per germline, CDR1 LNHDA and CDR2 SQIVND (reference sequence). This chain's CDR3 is CASSLSGYTEAFF. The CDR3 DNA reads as TGTGCCAGTAGCCTATCAGGGTACACTGAAGCTTTCTTT.

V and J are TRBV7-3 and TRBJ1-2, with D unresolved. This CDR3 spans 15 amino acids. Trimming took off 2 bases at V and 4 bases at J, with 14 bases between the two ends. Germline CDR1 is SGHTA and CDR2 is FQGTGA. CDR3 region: CASSLVAGGSYGYTF. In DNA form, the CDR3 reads TGTGCCAGCAGCTTAGTAGCGGGTGGCTCCTATGGCTACACCTTC.

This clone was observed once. The CDR3 sequence is CASSPTGDYSPLHF. In DNA form, the CDR3 reads TGTGCCAGCAGCCCTACAGGAGACTATTCACCCCTCCACTTT. The V call is TRBV5-6, the J call TRBJ1-6, with D possibly TRBD1 on 5 matching bases. The V gene lost 4 bases and the J gene lost 8 bases, with 13 bases spanning the gap. This CDR3 region has 14 residues. The germline V gene has CDR1 SGHDT and CDR2 YYEEEE. Full variable domain (remainder filled in from reference TRBV5-6 and TRBJ1-6): DAGVTQSPTHLIKTRGQQVTLRCSPKSGHDTVSWYQQALGQGPQFIFQYYEEEERQRGNFPDRFSGHQFPNYSSELNVNALLLGDSALYLCASSPTGDYSPLHFGNGTRLTVT.

CDR3 in DNA: TGTGCCAGTAGTAAAGACAGGGCACAGCCCCAGCATTTT. Amino acids: CASSKDRAQPQHF. V and J are TRBV19 and TRBJ1-5, with 7 bases fitting TRBD1. This CDR3 comprises 13 residues. V lost 4 bases to trimming and J lost 7 bases; unmatched junction nucleotides: 4. Germline V gene lookup returns CDR1 LNHDA and CDR2 SQIVND (reference sequence).

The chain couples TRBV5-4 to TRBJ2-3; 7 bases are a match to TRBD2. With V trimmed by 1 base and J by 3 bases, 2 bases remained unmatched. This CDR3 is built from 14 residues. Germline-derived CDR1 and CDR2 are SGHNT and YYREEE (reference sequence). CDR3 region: CASSLWGGTDTQYF. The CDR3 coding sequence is TGTGCCAGCAGCTTGTGGGGGGGGACAGATACGCAGTATTTT.

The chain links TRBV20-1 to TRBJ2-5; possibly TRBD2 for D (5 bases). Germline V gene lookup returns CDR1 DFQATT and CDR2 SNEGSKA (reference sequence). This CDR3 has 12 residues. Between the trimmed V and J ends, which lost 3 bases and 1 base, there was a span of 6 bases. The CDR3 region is CSASLAQETQYF. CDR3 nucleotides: TGCAGTGCTAGTCTAGCCCAAGAGACCCAGTACTTC.

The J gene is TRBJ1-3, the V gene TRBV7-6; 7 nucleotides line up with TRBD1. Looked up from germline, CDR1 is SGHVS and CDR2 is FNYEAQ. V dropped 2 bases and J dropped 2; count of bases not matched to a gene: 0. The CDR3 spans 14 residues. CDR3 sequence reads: CASSLRGPGNTIYF. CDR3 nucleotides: TGTGCCAGCAGCTTAAGGGGGCCTGGAAACACCATATATTTT.

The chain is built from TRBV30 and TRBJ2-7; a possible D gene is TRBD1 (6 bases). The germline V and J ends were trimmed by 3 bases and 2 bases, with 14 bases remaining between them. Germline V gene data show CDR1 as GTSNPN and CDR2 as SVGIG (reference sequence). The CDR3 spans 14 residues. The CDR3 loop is CAWRRGTKTYEQYF. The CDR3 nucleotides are TGTGCCTGGAGGAGGGGGACCAAAACCTACGAGCAGTACTTC.

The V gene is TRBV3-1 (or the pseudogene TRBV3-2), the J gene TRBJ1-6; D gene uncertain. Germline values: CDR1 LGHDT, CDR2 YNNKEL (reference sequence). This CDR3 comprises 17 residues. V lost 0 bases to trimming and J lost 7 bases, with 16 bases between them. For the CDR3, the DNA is TGTGCCAGCAGCCAAGAAACCCAACCCGGGAGGAATTCACCCCTCCACTTT. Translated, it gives CASSQETQPGRNSPLHF.

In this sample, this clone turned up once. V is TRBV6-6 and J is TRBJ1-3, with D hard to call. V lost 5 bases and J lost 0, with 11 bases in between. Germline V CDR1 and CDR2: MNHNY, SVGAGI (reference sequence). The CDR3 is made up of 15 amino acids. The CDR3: CASSNPQNSGNTIYF. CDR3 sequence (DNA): TGTGCCAGCAGTAATCCACAAAACTCTGGAAACACCATATATTTT.

The CDR3 reads CSVASGSENEQYF. As DNA, the CDR3 is TGCAGCGTTGCGAGCGGGAGCGAGAACGAGCAGTACTTC. The V and J genes are TRBV29-1 and TRBJ2-7; the match to TRBD2 covers 8 bases. V was clipped by 4 bases and J by 5 bases; unmatched bases: 7. The germline V gene encodes CDR1 SQVTM and CDR2 ANQGSEA. The CDR3 is made up of 13 amino acids.

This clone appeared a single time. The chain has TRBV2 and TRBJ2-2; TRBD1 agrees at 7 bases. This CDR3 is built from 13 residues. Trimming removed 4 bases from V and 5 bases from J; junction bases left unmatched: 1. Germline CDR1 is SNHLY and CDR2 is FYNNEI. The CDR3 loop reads CASSAGGTGELFF. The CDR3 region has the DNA TGTGCCAGCAGTGCAGGGGGTACCGGGGAGCTGTTTTTT.

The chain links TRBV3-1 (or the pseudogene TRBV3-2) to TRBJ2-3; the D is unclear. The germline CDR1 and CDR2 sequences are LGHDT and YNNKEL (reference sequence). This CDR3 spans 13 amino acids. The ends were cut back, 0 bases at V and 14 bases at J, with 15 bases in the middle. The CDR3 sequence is CASSQDTMSRTYF. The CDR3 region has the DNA TGTGCCAGCAGCCAAGACACTATGAGTCGTACGTATTTT.

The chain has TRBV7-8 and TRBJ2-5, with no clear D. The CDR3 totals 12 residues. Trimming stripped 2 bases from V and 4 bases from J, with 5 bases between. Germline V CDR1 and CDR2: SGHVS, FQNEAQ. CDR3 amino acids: CASSLISETQYF. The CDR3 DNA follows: TGTGCCAGCAGCTTAATATCAGAGACCCAGTACTTC.

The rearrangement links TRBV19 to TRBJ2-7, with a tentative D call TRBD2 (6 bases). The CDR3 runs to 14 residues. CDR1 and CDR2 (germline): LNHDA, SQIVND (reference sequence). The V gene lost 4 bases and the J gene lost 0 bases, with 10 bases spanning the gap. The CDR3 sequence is CASSTGTYSYEQYF. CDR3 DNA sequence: TGTGCCAGTAGTACAGGGACTTACTCCTACGAGCAGTACTTC.

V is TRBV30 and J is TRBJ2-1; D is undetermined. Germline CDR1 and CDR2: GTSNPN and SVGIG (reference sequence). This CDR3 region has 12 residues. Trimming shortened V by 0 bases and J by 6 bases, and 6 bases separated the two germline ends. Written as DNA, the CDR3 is TGTGCCTGGAGTGTCGTCTCCAATGAGCAGTTCTTC. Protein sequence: CAWSVVSNEQFF.

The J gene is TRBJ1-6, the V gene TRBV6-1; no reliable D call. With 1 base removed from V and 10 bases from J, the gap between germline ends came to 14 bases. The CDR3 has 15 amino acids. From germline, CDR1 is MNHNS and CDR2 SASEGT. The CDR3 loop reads CASSEGPGYESPLHF. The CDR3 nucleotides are TGTGCCAGCAGTGAAGGGCCAGGATATGAATCACCCCTCCACTTT.

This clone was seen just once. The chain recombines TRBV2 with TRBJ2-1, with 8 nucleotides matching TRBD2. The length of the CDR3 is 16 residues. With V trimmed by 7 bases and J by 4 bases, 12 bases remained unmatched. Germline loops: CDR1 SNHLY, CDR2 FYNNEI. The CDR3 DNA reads TGTGCCAGCATTCCCCAGGAGAGCGGGGGTTACAATGAGCAGTTCTTC. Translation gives CASIPQESGGYNEQFF.

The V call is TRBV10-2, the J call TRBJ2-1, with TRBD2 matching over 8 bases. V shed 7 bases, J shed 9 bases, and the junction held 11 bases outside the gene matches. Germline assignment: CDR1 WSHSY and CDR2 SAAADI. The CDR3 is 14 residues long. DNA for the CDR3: TGCGCCAGCAATCCAGCGGGAGCTGTCGGTGAGCAGTTCTTC. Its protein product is CASNPAGAVGEQFF.

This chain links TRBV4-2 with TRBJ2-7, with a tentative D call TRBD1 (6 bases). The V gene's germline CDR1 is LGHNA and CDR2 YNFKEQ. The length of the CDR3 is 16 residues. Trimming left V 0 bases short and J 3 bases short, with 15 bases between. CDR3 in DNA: TGTGCCAGCAGCCAAGATTTTGACAGGACGCACTACGAGCAGTACTTC. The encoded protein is CASSQDFDRTHYEQYF.

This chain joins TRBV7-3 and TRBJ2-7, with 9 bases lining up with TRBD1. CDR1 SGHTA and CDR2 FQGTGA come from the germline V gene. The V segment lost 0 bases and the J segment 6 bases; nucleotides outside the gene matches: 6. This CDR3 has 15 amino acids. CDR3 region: CASSLTGTGFGEQYF. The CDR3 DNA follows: TGTGCCAGCAGCTTAACCGGGACAGGGTTCGGCGAGCAGTACTTC.

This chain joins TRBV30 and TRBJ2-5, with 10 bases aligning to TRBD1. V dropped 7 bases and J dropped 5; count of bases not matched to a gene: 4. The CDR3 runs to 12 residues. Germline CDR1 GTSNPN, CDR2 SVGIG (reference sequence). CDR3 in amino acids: CALTGGSETQYF. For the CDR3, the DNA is TGTGCCTTGACAGGGGGCTCGGAGACCCAGTACTTC.

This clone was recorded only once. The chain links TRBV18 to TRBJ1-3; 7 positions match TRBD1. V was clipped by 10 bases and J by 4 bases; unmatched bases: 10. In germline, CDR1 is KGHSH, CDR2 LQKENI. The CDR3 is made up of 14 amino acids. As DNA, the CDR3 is TGTGCCAACCGACAGGGCGAGAAAGGAAACACCATATATTTT. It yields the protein CANRQGEKGNTIYF.

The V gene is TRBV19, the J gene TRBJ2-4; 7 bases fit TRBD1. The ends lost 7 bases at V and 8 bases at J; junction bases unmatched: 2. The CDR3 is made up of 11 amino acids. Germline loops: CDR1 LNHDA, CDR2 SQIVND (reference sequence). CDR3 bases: TGTGCCAGTAATGACAGGGACATTCAGTACTTC. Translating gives CASNDRDIQYF.

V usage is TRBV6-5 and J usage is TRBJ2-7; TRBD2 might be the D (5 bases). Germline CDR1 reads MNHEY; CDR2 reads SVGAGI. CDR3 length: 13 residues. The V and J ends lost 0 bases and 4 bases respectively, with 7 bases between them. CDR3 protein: CASSYSAGYEQYF. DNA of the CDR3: TGTGCCAGCAGTTACTCGGCGGGTTACGAGCAGTACTTC.